In this sample, the clone carrying this TCR beta chain turned up many times. Its antigen is still unknown. The sample is drawn from a study of neurological immune-mediated disorders. General study results and limits: Patients with HTLV-1-associated myelopathy had the highest level of TCR clonal expansion, whereas patients with multiple sclerosis had the lowest level, falling beneath the level found in healthy controls. Private repertoires in all groups were suggested by the absence of shared CDR3 amino acid sequences among expanded clones across subjects.

Synthesis of cDNA was accomplished via 5'RACE employing 10-nucleotide random UMIs. TCRdb itself ran the 5' RACE reads through MiXCR, one entry per CDR3 protein. Of tens of thousands of distinct CDR3 sequences in the sample, 5.2% were seen once. With 2 bases removed from V and 2 bases from J, the gap between germline ends came to 14 bases. The germline V gene has CDR1 SGHDT and CDR2 YYEEEE. The CDR3 covers 15 residues. The sample consisted of PBMCs. This receptor was taken from a man younger than 35 with multiple sclerosis. The chain employs TRBV5-6 and TRBJ2-7; D may be TRBD1 (6 bases). The CDR3, as DNA: TGTGCCAGCAGCTTACCCCGACAGGCGACCTACGAGCAGTACTTC. Translated: CASSLPRQATYEQYF.